The 17 T cell receptor beta chains listed next were all sequenced from one sample in a study of blood T cell repertoires in COVID-19. TCRdb's copy holds only in-frame clones and misses some; the assay was immunoSEQ multiplex PCR. This sample has about 350,000 clones; roughly 90% occur once, and the top ten carry approximately 1%. Sequenced input: PBMCs or T cells enriched from blood (not recorded which). Source of these receptors: a woman aged 30 to 39 who had been exposed to COVID-19.

This clone has more than one count but fewer than ten. The chain carries TRBV28 and TRBJ1-3; TRBD1 might be the D (6 bases). Trimming removed 7 bases from V and 5 bases from J, with 18 bases in between. CDR1 and CDR2 (germline): MDHEN, SYDVKM. This CDR3 is 15 amino acids long. CDR3: CASTPSPQGRNTIYF. CDR3 DNA sequence: TGTGCCAGCACCCCATCACCACAGGGACGAAACACCATATATTTT. Together with reference TRBV28 and TRBJ1-3, the CDR3 gives the full variable domain: DVKVTQSSRYLVKRTGEKVFLECVQDMDHENMFWYRQDPGLGLRLIYFSYDVKMKEKGDIPEGYSVSREKKERFSLILESASTNQTSMYLCASTPSPQGRNTIYFGEGSWLTVV.

V is TRBV9 and J is TRBJ2-2, with 9 bases lining up with TRBD2. This CDR3 spans 15 amino acids. V gave up 4 bases and J gave up 6 bases; unmatched junction bases: 7. CDR1 is SGDLS, CDR2 YYNGEE, per germline. CDR3 bases: TGTGCCAGCAGCCACGCGGGGGGGCGTTCCGGGGAGCTGTTTTTT. Encoded protein: CASSHAGGRSGELFF.

With respect to this clone: The sample carries other DNA sequences with the same CDR3. The V gene is TRBV18, the J gene TRBJ2-7; 7 bases are shared with TRBD1. Germline V lookup: CDR1 KGHSH, CDR2 LQKENI. Germline trimming cut 5 bases from V and 1 base from J; bases unmatched to any gene: 5. The CDR3 consists of 14 residues. DNA for the CDR3: TGTGCCAGCTCATCGACAGGGACATCCTACGAGCAGTACTTC. Protein sequence: CASSSTGTSYEQYF.

This clone was observed once. The J gene is TRBJ2-5, the V gene TRBV30; D perhaps matches TRBD2 (7 bases). V lost 0 bases and J lost 5, with 16 bases in between. The CDR3 is 15 residues long. Germline assignment: CDR1 GTSNPN and CDR2 SVGIG (reference sequence). The CDR3 here is CAWSVQGGDGETQYF. CDR3 bases: TGTGCCTGGAGTGTACAGGGAGGGGACGGGGAGACCCAGTACTTC.

The genes are TRBV3-1 (or the pseudogene TRBV3-2) and TRBJ1-3; tentatively, D is TRBD1 (6 bases). Trimming shortened V by 1 base and J by 1 base, and 11 bases separated the two germline ends. Germline V CDR1 and CDR2: LGHDT, YNNKEL (reference sequence). This CDR3 contains 16 residues. Written as DNA, the CDR3 is TGTGCCAGCAGCCAAGGAGTGGGGGCATCTGGAAACACCATATATTTT. Translation gives CASSQGVGASGNTIYF.

This chain connects TRBV7-3 to TRBJ2-7; 7 bases are shared with TRBD1. Trimming took 5 bases from V and 0 from J; bases not matched to a gene: 7. The CDR3 length is 15 residues. Germline CDR1 and CDR2: SGHTA and FQGTGA. CDR3 in amino acids: CASSNRDSRSYEQYF. CDR3 nucleotide sequence: TGTGCCAGCAGCAACCGGGACAGCCGCTCCTACGAGCAGTACTTC.

This rearrangement joins TRBV9 to TRBJ2-2; TRBD2 aligns across 8 bases. Germline V gene sequence: CDR1 SGDLS, CDR2 YYNGEE. The trim removed 3 bases at V and 10 bases at J, leaving 8 bases unmatched. The CDR3 is 14 amino acids. CDR3 residues: CASSAGGRFEELFF. The CDR3 nucleotides read TGTGCCAGCAGCGCGGGGGGGCGCTTCGAGGAGCTGTTTTTT.

The gene calls are TRBV28 and TRBJ2-1; 7 bases agree with TRBD2. With 6 bases clipped from V and 8 bases from J, the junction kept 7 bases outside the gene matches. The CDR3 has 13 residues. Germline assignment: CDR1 MDHEN and CDR2 SYDVKM. The CDR3 spells CASSRGLVDEQFF. CDR3 nucleotides: TGTGCCAGCAGCCGTGGACTAGTCGATGAGCAGTTCTTC.

As to this clone: At one of its ends the junction is not consistent with the germline gene, which may arise from a read error. This sequence joins TRBV28 and TRBJ1-6; the D gene is possibly TRBD1 (5 bases). This CDR3 region has 16 residues. Germline V gene lookup returns CDR1 MDHEN and CDR2 SYDVKM. CDR3 sequence reads: CASSLVRAPYNLPLHF. CDR3 sequence (DNA): TGTGCCAGCAGTTTAGTCAGGGCTCCATATAATTTACCCCTCCACTTT.

The chain links TRBV11-2 to TRBJ2-7; 10 bases fit TRBD2. This CDR3 contains 18 residues. Germline CDR1 and CDR2: SGHAT and FQNNGV. The ends lost 1 base at V and 0 bases at J; junction bases unmatched: 9. CDR3 region: CASSLGDPGTSVSYEQYF. CDR3 nucleotides: TGTGCCAGCAGCTTAGGGGACCCTGGGACTAGCGTCTCCTACGAGCAGTACTTC.

V gene TRBV28 combines with J gene TRBJ1-3; D is unclear. The CDR3 runs to 15 residues. Trimming cost V 6 bases and J 0 bases, with 12 bases left between them. Germline V CDR1 and CDR2: MDHEN, SYDVKM. CDR3 DNA sequence: TGTGCCAGCAGCCGTAGCCGTACCTCTGGAAACACCATATATTTT. Encoded protein: CASSRSRTSGNTIYF.

This clone was picked up one time. V is TRBV20-1 and J is TRBJ2-7; D may be TRBD2 (5 bases). Trimming left V 3 bases short and J 4 bases short, with 10 bases between. This CDR3 has 12 amino acids. CDR1 and CDR2 (germline): DFQATT, SNEGSKA (reference sequence). CDR3 DNA sequence: TGCAGTGCTAGTTCAGGAGGTTACGAGCAGTACTTC. Its protein is CSASSGGYEQYF.

V is TRBV5-1 and J is TRBJ2-1, with TRBD2 matching over 8 bases. This CDR3 has 15 amino acids. With V trimmed by 1 base and J by 10 bases, 10 bases remained unmatched. The germline CDR1 and CDR2 sequences are SGHRS and YFSETQ. This CDR3 is CASSLTGTSLTEQFF. CDR3 coding DNA: TGCGCCAGCAGCTTGACCGGGACTAGTCTGACCGAGCAGTTCTTC. The complete variable domain, with remaining parts taken from reference TRBV5-1 and TRBJ2-1, reads KAGVTQTPRYLIKTRGQQVTLSCSPISGHRSVSWYQQTPGQGLQFLFEYFSETQRNKGNFPGRFSGRQFSNSRSEMNVSTLELGDSALYLCASSLTGTSLTEQFFGPGTRLTVL.

This clone came up once. This chain uses TRBV21-1 with TRBJ2-1; TRBD2, the table's D call, lacks a check against the DNA. TRBV21-1 constitutes a pseudogene. The CDR3 is 17 residues long. The DNA for the CDR3 is TGTGCCAGCAGACCCTTGGAACTAGCGGATATCTACAATGAGCAGTTCTTC. This gives the protein CASRPLELADIYNEQFF.

The rearrangement links TRBV2 to TRBJ1-1; 7 nucleotides align to TRBD1. The CDR3 covers 13 residues. CDR1 and CDR2 from the germline V gene are SNHLY and FYNNEI. After removal of 6 bases from V and 3 bases from J, the junction contained 4 bases not matched to a gene. The CDR3, as DNA: TGTGCCAGCAGAGCCGGGACAGACACTGAAGCTTTCTTT. This encodes CASRAGTDTEAFF.

This clone was seen only a few times. The chain couples TRBV21-1 to TRBJ1-2; no check of the table's D call, TRBD1, against the DNA was made. TRBV21-1 is flagged as a pseudogene. The CDR3 covers 11 residues. DNA for the CDR3: TGTGCCAGCAGGGCAGGGAATGGCTACACCTTC. It yields the protein CASRAGNGYTF.

This chain joins TRBV28 and TRBJ1-1, with D maybe TRBD1 (5 bases). The CDR3 is 14 amino acids. Germline lookup yields CDR1 MDHEN and CDR2 SYDVKM. V gave up 2 bases and J gave up 1 base, with 8 bases separating them. The CDR3 coding sequence is TGTGCCAGCAGTTTAATGGGGGGGAACACTGAAGCTTTCTTT. It encodes CASSLMGGNTEAFF. Using reference TRBV28 and TRBJ1-1 for the parts outside the CDR3, the full variable domain is DVKVTQSSRYLVKRTGEKVFLECVQDMDHENMFWYRQDPGLGLRLIYFSYDVKMKEKGDIPEGYSVSREKKERFSLILESASTNQTSMYLCASSLMGGNTEAFFGQGTRLTVV.